This TCR beta chain was documented in a study of neurological immune-mediated disorders. One entry per CDR3 protein, called by TCRdb with MiXCR from the 5' RACE reads. The sample contains more than 30,000 distinct CDR3 sequences, 10% to 15% of which appear only once. Ten or more counts support this clonotype. Time point reported: technical triplicate 2. CD4+ or CD8+ T cells, 950,000 to 1,000,000 per library, were used for sorted libraries. The CDR3 totals 14 residues. Germline lookup yields CDR1 SGHRS and CDR2 YFSETQ. V shed 8 bases, J shed 2 bases, and the junction held 2 bases outside the gene matches.

V gene TRBV5-1 combines with J gene TRBJ2-6; TRBD1 aligns across 9 bases. The sample consisted of CD4+ T cells from blood. This clonotype was sampled from a female donor with HTLV-1-associated myelopathy (HAM/TSP). CDR3: CASGDRAGANVLTF. CDR3 bases: TGCGCCAGTGGGGACAGGGCTGGGGCCAACGTCCTGACTTTC.